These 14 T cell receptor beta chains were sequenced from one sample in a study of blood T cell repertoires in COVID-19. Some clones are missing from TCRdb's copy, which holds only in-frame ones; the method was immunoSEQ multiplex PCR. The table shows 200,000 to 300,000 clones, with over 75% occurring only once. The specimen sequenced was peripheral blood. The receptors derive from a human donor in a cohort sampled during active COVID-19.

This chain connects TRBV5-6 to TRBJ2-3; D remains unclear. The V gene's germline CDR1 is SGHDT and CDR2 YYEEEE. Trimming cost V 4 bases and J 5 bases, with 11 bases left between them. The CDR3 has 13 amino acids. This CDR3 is CASSPSLRDTQYF. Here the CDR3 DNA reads TGTGCCAGCAGCCCCTCTCTCAGAGATACGCAGTATTTT. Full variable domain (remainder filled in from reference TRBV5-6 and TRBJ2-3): DAGVTQSPTHLIKTRGQQVTLRCSPKSGHDTVSWYQQALGQGPQFIFQYYEEEERQRGNFPDRFSGHQFPNYSSELNVNALLLGDSALYLCASSPSLRDTQYFGPGTRLTVL.

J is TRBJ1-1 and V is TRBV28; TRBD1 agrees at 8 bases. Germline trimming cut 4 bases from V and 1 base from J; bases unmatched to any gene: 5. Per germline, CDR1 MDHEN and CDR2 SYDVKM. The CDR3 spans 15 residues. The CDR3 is CASSSSDRGNTEAFF. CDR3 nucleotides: TGTGCCAGCAGTTCATCCGACAGGGGGAACACTGAAGCTTTCTTT.

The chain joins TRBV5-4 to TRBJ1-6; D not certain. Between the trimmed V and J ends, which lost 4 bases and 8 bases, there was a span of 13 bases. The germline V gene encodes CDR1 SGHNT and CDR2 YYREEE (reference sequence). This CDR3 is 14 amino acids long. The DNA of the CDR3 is TGTGCCAGCAGCCCAGTCGCGGGAGATTCACCCCTCCACTTT. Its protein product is CASSPVAGDSPLHF.

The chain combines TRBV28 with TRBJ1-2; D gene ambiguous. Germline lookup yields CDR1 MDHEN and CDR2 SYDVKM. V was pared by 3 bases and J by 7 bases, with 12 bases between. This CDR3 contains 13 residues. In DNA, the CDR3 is TGTGCCAGCAGTTTGGGAGTTTGGGGTGGCTACACCTTC. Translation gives CASSLGVWGGYTF.

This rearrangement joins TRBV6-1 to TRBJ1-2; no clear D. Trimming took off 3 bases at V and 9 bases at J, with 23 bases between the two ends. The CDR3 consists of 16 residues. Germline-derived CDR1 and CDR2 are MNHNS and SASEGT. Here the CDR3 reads CASSDRGFSPNPSYTF. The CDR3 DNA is TGTGCCAGCAGTGATCGAGGATTTTCACCCAACCCAAGCTACACCTTC.

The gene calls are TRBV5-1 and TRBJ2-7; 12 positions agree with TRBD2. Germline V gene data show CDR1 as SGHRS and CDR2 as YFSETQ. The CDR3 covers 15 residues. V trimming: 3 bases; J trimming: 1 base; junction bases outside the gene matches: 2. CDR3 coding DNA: TGCGCCAGCAGCTCTGGACTAGCGGGGTCCTACGAGCAGTACTTC. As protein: CASSSGLAGSYEQYF.

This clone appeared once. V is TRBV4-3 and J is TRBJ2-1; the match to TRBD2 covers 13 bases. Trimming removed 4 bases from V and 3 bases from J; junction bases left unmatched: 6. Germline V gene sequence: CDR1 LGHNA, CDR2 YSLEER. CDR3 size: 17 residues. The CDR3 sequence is CASSPRLAGGRYNEQFF. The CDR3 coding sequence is TGCGCCAGCAGCCCGCGACTAGCGGGGGGCCGCTACAATGAGCAGTTCTTC.

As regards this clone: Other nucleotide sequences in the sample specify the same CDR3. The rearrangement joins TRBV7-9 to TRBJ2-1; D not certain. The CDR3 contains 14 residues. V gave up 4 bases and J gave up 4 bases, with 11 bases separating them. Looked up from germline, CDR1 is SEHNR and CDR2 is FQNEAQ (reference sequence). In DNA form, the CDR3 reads TGTGCCAGCAGCTGGTCGACTTATTACAATGAGCAGTTCTTC. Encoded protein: CASSWSTYYNEQFF.

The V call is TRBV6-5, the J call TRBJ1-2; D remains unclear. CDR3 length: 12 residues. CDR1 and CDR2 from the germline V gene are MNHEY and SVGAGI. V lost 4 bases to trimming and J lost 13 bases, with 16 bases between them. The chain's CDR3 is CASSSGFDSSTF. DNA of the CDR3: TGTGCCAGCAGTTCGGGATTCGATAGCAGCACCTTC.

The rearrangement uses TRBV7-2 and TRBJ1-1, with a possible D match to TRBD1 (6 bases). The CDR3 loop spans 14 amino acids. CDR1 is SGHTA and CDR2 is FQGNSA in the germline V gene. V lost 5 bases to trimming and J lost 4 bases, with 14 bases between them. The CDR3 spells CASSATGRVTEAFF. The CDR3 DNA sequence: TGTGCCAGCAGCGCAACAGGGCGGGTCACTGAAGCTTTCTTT.

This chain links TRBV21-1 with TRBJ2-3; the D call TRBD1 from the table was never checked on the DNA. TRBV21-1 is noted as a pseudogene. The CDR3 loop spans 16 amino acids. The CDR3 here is CASSKVGRGPTDTQYF. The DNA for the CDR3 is TGTGCCAGCAGCAAAGTTGGCAGGGGCCCCACAGATACGCAGTATTTT.

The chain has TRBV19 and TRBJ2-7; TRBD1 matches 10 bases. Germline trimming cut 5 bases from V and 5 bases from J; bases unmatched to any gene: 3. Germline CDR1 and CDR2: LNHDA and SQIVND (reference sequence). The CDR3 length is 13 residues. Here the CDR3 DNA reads TGTGCCAGTAGTGACAGGGGGCAGAACGAGCAGTACTTC. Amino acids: CASSDRGQNEQYF.

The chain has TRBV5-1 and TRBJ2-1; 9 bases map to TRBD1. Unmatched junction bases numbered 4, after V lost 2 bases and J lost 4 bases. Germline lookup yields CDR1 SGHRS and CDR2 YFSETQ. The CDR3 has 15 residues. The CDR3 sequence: CASSFGDREYNEQFF. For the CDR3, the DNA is TGCGCCAGCAGCTTTGGGGACAGGGAGTACAATGAGCAGTTCTTC.

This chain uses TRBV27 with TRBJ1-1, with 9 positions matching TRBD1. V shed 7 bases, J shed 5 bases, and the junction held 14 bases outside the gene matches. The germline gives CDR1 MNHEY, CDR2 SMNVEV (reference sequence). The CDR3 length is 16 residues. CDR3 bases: TGTGCCAGCACCGATACAGGGACAGGGTATCGGACTGAAGCTTTCTTT. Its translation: CASTDTGTGYRTEAFF.